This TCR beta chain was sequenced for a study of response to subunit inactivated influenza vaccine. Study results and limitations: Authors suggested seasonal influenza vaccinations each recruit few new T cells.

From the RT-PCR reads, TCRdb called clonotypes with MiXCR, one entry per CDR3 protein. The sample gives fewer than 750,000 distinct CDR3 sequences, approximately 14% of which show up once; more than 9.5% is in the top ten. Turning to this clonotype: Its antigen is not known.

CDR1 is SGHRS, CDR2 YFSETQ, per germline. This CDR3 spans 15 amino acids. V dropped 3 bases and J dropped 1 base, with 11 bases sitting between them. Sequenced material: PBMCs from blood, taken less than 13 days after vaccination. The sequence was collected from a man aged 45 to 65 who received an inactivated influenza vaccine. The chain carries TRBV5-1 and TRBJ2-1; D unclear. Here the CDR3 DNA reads TGCGCCAGCAGCTCCCTTCCGGGTTCCTACAATGAGCAGTTCTTC. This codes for CASSSLPGSYNEQFF.